Presented here are 26 T cell receptor beta chains from one specimen sequenced in a study of blood T cell repertoires in COVID-19. Only in-frame clones appear in the TCRdb table, and some are missing; sequencing was by immunoSEQ multiplex PCR. Of about 400,000 clones listed, 85% to 90% are singletons. Sequenced sample: PBMCs or T cells enriched from blood (not recorded which). All receptors come from a woman between 45 and 65 years old who had recovered from COVID-19.

This chain links TRBV5-1 with TRBJ2-3; 9 nucleotides match TRBD1. This CDR3 spans 18 amino acids. Germline lookup yields CDR1 SGHRS and CDR2 YFSETQ. The V segment lost 2 bases and the J segment 2 bases; nucleotides outside the gene matches: 12. The CDR3, as DNA: TGCGCCAGCAGCTTAGTTATTTGGGCACAGGGGGCCACAGATACGCAGTATTTT. This encodes CASSLVIWAQGATDTQYF.

This clone was counted between two and nine times. The chain combines TRBV12-3 or TRBV12-4 with TRBJ1-1; no clear D gene. Trimming shortened V by 3 bases and J by 4 bases, and 6 bases separated the two germline ends. This CDR3 spans 12 amino acids. The CDR3 DNA reads as TGTGCCAGCAGTTTCTCGGGCACTGAAGCTTTCTTT. Translated: CASSFSGTEAFF.

The chain recombines TRBV6-1 with TRBJ1-3, with 9 bases matching TRBD1. CDR3 length equals 14 residues. The V segment lost 1 base and the J segment 11 bases; nucleotides outside the gene matches: 6. CDR1 and CDR2 (germline): MNHNS, SASEGT. The CDR3 is CASSEDAGTGPIYF. CDR3 DNA: TGTGCCAGCAGTGAAGATGCAGGGACAGGGCCCATATATTTT.

The genes are TRBV4-1 and TRBJ2-3, with 12 bases lining up with TRBD2. Trimming at V came to 0 bases and at J to 8 bases, leaving 9 bases not matched to a gene. Germline CDR1 reads MGHRA; CDR2 reads YSYEKL. The CDR3 has 17 amino acids. CDR3 nucleotides: TGCGCCAGCAGCCAAGATCTAGCGGGGGGGCCAGGAAGTACGCAGTATTTT. Its protein product is CASSQDLAGGPGSTQYF.

This chain links TRBV19 with TRBJ2-7, with 8 bases lining up with TRBD2. The CDR3 has 14 amino acids. With 3 bases clipped from V and 5 bases from J, the junction kept 6 bases outside the gene matches. Looked up from germline, CDR1 is LNHDA and CDR2 is SQIVND (reference sequence). In DNA, the CDR3 is TGTGCCAGTAGTATTTACGGGACTAGGGACGAGCAGTACTTC. Its translation: CASSIYGTRDEQYF.

This sequence joins TRBV6-5 and TRBJ1-1; D is ambiguous. There are 15 residues in the CDR3. Per the germline V gene, CDR1 is MNHEY and CDR2 is SVGAGI. V shed 0 bases and J shed 0 bases, with 8 bases lying between them. The CDR3, as DNA: TGTGCCAGCAGTTACTCGTACGGGTTGAACACTGAAGCTTTCTTT. Its translation is CASSYSYGLNTEAFF.

In this sample, this clone turned up once. This rearrangement joins TRBV21-1 to TRBJ2-7; TRBD1 is the table's D call and was not checked against the DNA. TRBV21-1 is a listed pseudogene. This CDR3 spans 18 amino acids. This chain's CDR3 is CASSKDEETGNFPYEQYF. CDR3 DNA sequence: TGTGCCAGCAGCAAAGATGAGGAGACAGGAAATTTTCCCTACGAGCAGTACTTC.

The V gene is TRBV19, the J gene TRBJ1-4; tentatively, D is TRBD1 (5 bases). Trimming removed 8 bases at V and 0 bases at J, with 22 bases between. In germline, CDR1 is LNHDA, CDR2 SQIVND (reference sequence). CDR3 length: 18 residues. The CDR3 coding sequence is TGTGCCAGTTCCCGCAGGGCGGGGCCGGCGGCAACTAATGAAAAACTGTTTTTT. Protein sequence: CASSRRAGPAATNEKLFF.

The chain combines TRBV28 with TRBJ2-1; a weak D match, TRBD1 (6 bases). This CDR3 has 14 amino acids. CDR1 and CDR2 (germline): MDHEN, SYDVKM. V was pared by 7 bases and J by 4 bases, with 14 bases between. The CDR3 coding sequence is TGTGCCAGCACCTTAGGCAGGGGATACAATGAGCAGTTCTTC. It specifies CASTLGRGYNEQFF.

The chain is built from TRBV6-2 or TRBV6-3 and TRBJ2-7; maybe TRBD2 (5 bases). The V gene lost 2 bases and the J gene lost 3 bases, with 11 bases spanning the gap. Germline V gene data show CDR1 as MNHEY and CDR2 as SVGEGT. CDR3 length: 14 residues. CDR3 nucleotides: TGTGCCAGCAGTTACACGGGAAACTACTACGAGCAGTACTTC. Protein: CASSYTGNYYEQYF.

The genes are TRBV28 and TRBJ2-7; a possible D gene is TRBD1 (6 bases). This CDR3 region has 16 residues. V lost 5 bases and J 5 bases, leaving 22 bases between the germline ends. Germline CDR1 is MDHEN and CDR2 is SYDVKM. CDR3 in DNA: TGTGCCAGCAGTCCGCCGGACAGCCTCCTTGGTAACGAGCAGTACTTC. It specifies CASSPPDSLLGNEQYF. The full variable domain, with the rest looked up from reference TRBV28 and TRBJ2-7, is DVKVTQSSRYLVKRTGEKVFLECVQDMDHENMFWYRQDPGLGLRLIYFSYDVKMKEKGDIPEGYSVSREKKERFSLILESASTNQTSMYLCASSPPDSLLGNEQYFGPGTRLTVT.

This clone was counted only a few times. The V call is TRBV2, the J call TRBJ1-1, with D hard to call. Per germline, CDR1 SNHLY and CDR2 FYNNEI. Between the trimmed V and J ends, which lost 5 bases and 4 bases, there was a span of 11 bases. The CDR3 has 13 amino acids. For the CDR3, the DNA is TGTGCCAGCAGTCCCCGGGTGGGCACTGAAGCTTTCTTT. Its translation: CASSPRVGTEAFF.

The J gene is TRBJ1-4, the V gene TRBV7-2; perhaps TRBD1 as D (5 bases). The V gene's germline CDR1 is SGHTA and CDR2 FQGNSA. The CDR3 spans 16 residues. Trimming pared 0 bases from V and 7 bases from J, leaving 15 bases between. CDR3 region: CASSLALGEFGEKLFF. CDR3 DNA: TGTGCCAGCAGCTTAGCGCTAGGGGAATTTGGTGAAAAACTGTTTTTT. The entire variable domain, with the rest obtained from reference TRBV7-2 and TRBJ1-4, is as follows: GAGVSQSPSNKVTEKGKDVELRCDPISGHTALYWYRQSLGQGLEFLIYFQGNSAPDKSGLPSDRFSAERTGGSVSTLTIQRTQQEDSAVYLCASSLALGEFGEKLFFGSGTQLSVL.

The rearrangement joins TRBV5-8 to TRBJ2-7, with no clear D. Trimming took 4 bases from V and 0 from J, leaving 11 bases between them. From germline, CDR1 is SGHTS and CDR2 YDEGEE. The CDR3 has 14 residues. This CDR3 reads CASSPRSSSYEQYF. CDR3 in DNA: TGTGCCAGCAGCCCCCGGAGCAGCTCCTACGAGCAGTACTTC.

The chain uses TRBV4-2 and TRBJ1-1; possible D gene TRBD1, 6 bases. Germline CDR1 and CDR2: LGHNA and YNFKEQ. The V and J ends lost 1 base and 0 bases respectively, with 15 bases between them. The CDR3 runs to 17 residues. This CDR3 is CASSQGLTGPMNTEAFF. The CDR3 DNA follows: TGTGCCAGCAGCCAAGGATTGACAGGACCCATGAACACTGAAGCTTTCTTT.

This clone was seen a single time. The rearrangement uses TRBV5-1 and TRBJ1-6; D might be TRBD1 (6 bases). Germline V gene sequence: CDR1 SGHRS, CDR2 YFSETQ. The CDR3 consists of 15 residues. V dropped 2 bases and J dropped 6 bases, with 12 bases sitting between them. CDR3 region: CASSFGLGANSPLHF. As DNA, the CDR3 is TGCGCCAGCAGCTTTGGGCTGGGGGCTAATTCACCCCTCCACTTT.

This clone was detected only a few times. The rearrangement uses TRBV3-1 (or the pseudogene TRBV3-2) and TRBJ1-6, with D possibly matching TRBD1 (5 bases). The V end was cut by 5 bases, the J end by 1 base, with 9 bases between. CDR1 is LGHDT and CDR2 is YNNKEL in the germline V gene (reference sequence). This CDR3 region has 15 residues. The CDR3 DNA sequence: TGTGCCAGCAGCAAAAGGGGATCCTATAATTCACCCCTCCACTTT. Its protein is CASSKRGSYNSPLHF.

The V gene is TRBV5-1, the J gene TRBJ2-7, with D maybe TRBD2 (6 bases). Germline V gives CDR1 SGHRS, CDR2 YFSETQ. This CDR3 is built from 13 residues. V gave up 1 base and J gave up 6 bases, with 11 bases separating them. CDR3 sequence: CASSLFGGREQYF. The CDR3 region has the DNA TGCGCCAGCAGCTTGTTTGGAGGGCGCGAGCAGTACTTC.

About this clone: Distinct nucleotide sequences in the sample also encode this CDR3. The chain links TRBV4-3 to TRBJ1-6; a weak D match, TRBD1 (5 bases). This CDR3 spans 14 amino acids. Germline CDR1 is LGHNA and CDR2 is YSLEER. V lost 0 bases to trimming and J lost 8 bases, with 8 bases between them. The CDR3 DNA follows: TGCGCCAGCAGCCAAGATAGGGGCGATTCACCCCTCCACTTT. As protein: CASSQDRGDSPLHF.

As DNA, the CDR3 is TGTGCCAGCAGTGCGCGACTAGCGGGGGGGCGTGGGGCCAACGTCCTGACTTTC. This codes for CASSARLAGGRGANVLTF. The chain employs TRBV27 and TRBJ2-6, with 14 bases lining up with TRBD2. J gave up 3 bases and V 5 bases, and 6 bases lay outside the gene matches. The CDR3 contains 18 residues. CDR1 is MNHEY, CDR2 SMNVEV, per germline (reference sequence).

The chain recombines TRBV12-3 or TRBV12-4 with TRBJ1-5; the match to TRBD1 covers 8 bases. The V gene end was trimmed by 1 base and the J gene end by 7 bases; junction bases not matched to a gene: 0. There are 13 residues in the CDR3. The CDR3 bases are TGTGCCAGCAGTTTAGGACAGGGGCAGCCCCAGCATTTT. It translates to CASSLGQGQPQHF.

The V gene is TRBV23-1, the J gene TRBJ2-7, with D perhaps matching TRBD1 (5 bases). TRBV23-1 is identified as an open reading frame with a role that is uncertain. The CDR3 is 11 residues long. Trimming removed 9 bases at V and 5 bases at J, with 11 bases between. CDR3 nucleotide sequence: TGCGCCAGTCGAAGGGGCCACGAGCAGTACTTC. It translates to CASRRGHEQYF.

The rearrangement links TRBV9 to TRBJ2-2, with D perhaps matching TRBD1 (6 bases). The germline CDR1 and CDR2 sequences are SGDLS and YYNGEE. Trimming removed 7 bases from V and 0 bases from J, with 13 bases in between. This CDR3 is built from 15 residues. The CDR3 reads CASCRDTANTGELFF. DNA of the CDR3: TGTGCCAGCTGCCGGGACACCGCGAACACCGGGGAGCTGTTTTTT.

Only a few counts were recorded for this clone. The rearrangement uses TRBV19 and TRBJ1-6; TRBD1 might be the D (5 bases). Germline CDR1 LNHDA, CDR2 SQIVND (reference sequence). The V end was cut by 8 bases, the J end by 7 bases, with 15 bases between. This CDR3 has 14 residues. CDR3 amino acids: CASGASLQNSPLHF. The CDR3 DNA reads as TGTGCCAGTGGGGCCAGTCTCCAGAATTCACCCCTCCACTTT.

V is TRBV15 and J is TRBJ1-2; D might be TRBD1 (6 bases). V lost 0 bases and J 2 bases, leaving 13 bases between the germline ends. Germline V CDR1 and CDR2: LNHNV, YYDKDF (reference sequence). CDR3 size: 16 residues. The CDR3 loop reads CATSREYGQTNYGYTF. CDR3 in DNA: TGTGCCACCAGCAGAGAATACGGACAGACGAACTATGGCTACACCTTC.

The V gene is TRBV12-3 or TRBV12-4, the J gene TRBJ1-2; 7 bases match TRBD1. The V gene end was trimmed by 6 bases and the J gene end by 4 bases; junction bases not matched to a gene: 5. The CDR3 is 13 amino acids. CDR3 nucleotide sequence: TGTGCCAGCAGAGGACAGGAGAGCTATGGCTACACCTTC. It codes for CASRGQESYGYTF.